The 14 T cell receptor beta chains in this list originate from one sample, sequenced in a study of T cell changes during pregnancy in multiple sclerosis. TCRdb's copy holds only in-frame clones and misses some; the assay was immunoSEQ multiplex PCR. Of under 70,000 clones listed, 91% are singletons. Here the sequenced sample was peripheral blood, taken in the third trimester of pregnancy. The receptors stem from a female donor in good health, enrolled as a control in a pregnancy study.

The J gene is TRBJ1-6, the V gene TRBV19, with D uncertain. V was clipped by 5 bases and J by 0 bases, with 11 bases between them. Per germline, CDR1 LNHDA and CDR2 SQIVND (reference sequence). The CDR3 is 16 residues long. CDR3 in DNA: TGTGCCAGTAGTGCCGAGCTGAGCTCCTATAATTCACCCCTCCACTTT. This translates into CASSAELSSYNSPLHF.

The chain couples TRBV2 to TRBJ2-4; 7 bases align to TRBD1. This CDR3 region has 17 residues. The germline V gene has CDR1 SNHLY and CDR2 FYNNEI. V was clipped by 6 bases and J by 0 bases; unmatched bases: 11. DNA for the CDR3: TGTGCCAGCAGGAAGGACAGGACTCTACTAGCCAAAAACATTCAGTACTTC. This gives the protein CASRKDRTLLAKNIQYF.

V is TRBV18 and J is TRBJ1-1; the match to TRBD1 covers 10 bases. The CDR3 is made up of 13 amino acids. Germline assignment: CDR1 KGHSH and CDR2 LQKENI. V shed 2 bases and J 11 bases; nucleotides not matched to a gene: 5. CDR3 amino acids: CASSPDRQGAAFF. The DNA for the CDR3 is TGTGCCAGCTCACCAGATCGACAGGGGGCGGCTTTCTTT.

The chain is built from TRBV5-1 and TRBJ2-2; D is possibly TRBD2 (6 bases). The V gene lost 4 bases and the J gene lost 4 bases, with 14 bases spanning the gap. In germline, CDR1 is SGHRS, CDR2 YFSETQ. CDR3 length equals 15 residues. CDR3 nucleotide sequence: TGCGCCAGCAGCAAAGGGAGGCCCGCCACCGGGGAGCTGTTTTTT. Residues: CASSKGRPATGELFF.

The gene calls are TRBV11-3 and TRBJ2-7, with 9 bases lining up with TRBD2. V trimming: 1 base; J trimming: 1 base; junction bases outside the gene matches: 2. This CDR3 has 15 residues. Germline V lookup: CDR1 SGHNT, CDR2 YENEEA. The CDR3 bases are TGTGCCAGCAGCTTAGGGACTAGCGAGTCCTACGAGCAGTACTTC. Encoded protein: CASSLGTSESYEQYF.

CDR3 residues: CASSQGAGLADEQYF. In DNA, the CDR3 is TGCGCCAGCAGCCAAGGAGCAGGGCTAGCGGACGAGCAGTACTTC. This sequence joins TRBV4-1 and TRBJ2-7; TRBD2 matches at 7 bases. After removal of 1 base from V and 5 bases from J, the junction contained 8 bases not matched to a gene. CDR3 length equals 15 residues. From germline, CDR1 is MGHRA and CDR2 YSYEKL.

This chain connects TRBV7-9 to TRBJ1-6; D is perhaps TRBD1 (5 bases). V shed 1 base and J shed 7 bases, with 11 bases lying between them. Germline CDR1 is SEHNR and CDR2 is FQNEAQ (reference sequence). The CDR3 contains 15 residues. CDR3 coding DNA: TGTGCCAGCAGCTTAGTATTTGGGGGGAATTCACCCCTCCACTTT. This gives the protein CASSLVFGGNSPLHF.

The rearrangement links TRBV29-1 to TRBJ1-2, with D perhaps matching TRBD1 (6 bases). Germline CDR1 and CDR2: SQVTM and ANQGSEA. This CDR3 has 14 amino acids. V lost 0 bases and J lost 8, with 16 bases in between. This CDR3 reads CSVEDRPGAEGYTF. In nucleotides, the CDR3 is TGCAGCGTTGAAGATAGGCCAGGGGCTGAGGGCTACACCTTC.

V gene TRBV6-5 combines with J gene TRBJ2-3; 10 bases are shared with TRBD2. Trimming removed 2 bases from V and 12 bases from J; junction bases left unmatched: 11. CDR3 length equals 15 residues. Per the germline V gene, CDR1 is MNHEY and CDR2 is SVGAGI. CDR3 nucleotides: TGTGCCAGCAGTTACAGTAGCGGGGGGCCAGGTGTTCAGTATTTT. Residues: CASSYSSGGPGVQYF.

The rearrangement links TRBV28 to TRBJ2-3; 7 nucleotides line up with TRBD2. The CDR3 runs to 15 residues. Germline CDR1 reads MDHEN; CDR2 reads SYDVKM. V trimming: 3 bases; J trimming: 5 bases; junction bases outside the gene matches: 8. This chain's CDR3 is CASSLPGRVVDTQYF. CDR3 in DNA: TGTGCCAGCAGTTTGCCGGGGAGGGTCGTAGATACGCAGTATTTT.

The rearrangement uses TRBV10-3 and TRBJ1-3; TRBD1 agrees at 7 bases. Germline V CDR1 and CDR2: ENHRY, SYGVKD. V shed 5 bases and J 2 bases; nucleotides not matched to a gene: 9. This CDR3 is 16 amino acids long. This chain's CDR3 is CAISRQGVRTGNTIYF. The CDR3 coding sequence is TGTGCCATCAGTCGACAGGGAGTAAGAACTGGAAACACCATATATTTT.

This chain connects TRBV2 to TRBJ1-6, with TRBD1 identical over 8 bases. V shed 7 bases and J 0 bases; nucleotides not matched to a gene: 11. CDR1 and CDR2 from the germline V gene are SNHLY and FYNNEI. The CDR3 totals 18 residues. Here the CDR3 DNA reads TGTGCCAGCACCAGACCGCGACAGGGGAGCTCCTATAATTCACCCCTCCACTTT. The encoded protein is CASTRPRQGSSYNSPLHF. The full variable domain, its missing parts supplied by reference TRBV2 and TRBJ1-6, is EPEVTQTPSHQVTQMGQEVILRCVPISNHLYFYWYRQILGQKVEFLVSFYNNEISEKSEIFDDQFSVERPDGSNFTLKIRSTKLEDSAMYFCASTRPRQGSSYNSPLHFGNGTRLTVT.

This rearrangement joins TRBV6-5 to TRBJ2-7, with D possibly TRBD1 on 6 matching bases. This CDR3 is built from 13 residues. Germline CDR1 is MNHEY and CDR2 is SVGAGI. Trimming left V 6 bases short and J 6 bases short, with 15 bases between. CDR3: CASSRGSGFEQYF. The DNA for the CDR3 is TGTGCCAGCAGCAGGGGATCTGGGTTCGAGCAGTACTTC.

The gene calls are TRBV28 and TRBJ2-6; 9 bases map to TRBD1. The germline CDR1 and CDR2 sequences are MDHEN and SYDVKM. Trimming cost V 6 bases and J 4 bases; bases outside gene matches: 10. The CDR3 has 17 residues. DNA for the CDR3: TGTGCCAGCAGCTCAACAGGGGGCGCTCCCGGGGCCAACGTCCTGACTTTC. Protein: CASSSTGGAPGANVLTF.